Sequencing of this T cell receptor (beta chain) was carried out in a study of T cell changes during pregnancy in multiple sclerosis. Assay: immunoSEQ multiplex PCR; the TCRdb copy retains only in-frame clones and omits some. The table includes 45,000 to 50,000 clones, 92% detected once. There are 15 residues in the CDR3. This chain joins TRBV7-5 and TRBJ1-2; TRBD1, the table's D call, was not compared with the DNA. TRBV7-5 is a known pseudogene. The material was CD4+ T cells from peripheral blood mononuclear cells, obtained in the second trimester of pregnancy. The TCR comes from a female donor in good health, enrolled as a control in a pregnancy study. CDR3 sequence: CARSPYRKPPYGYTF. CDR3 bases: TGTGCCAGAAGCCCTTACAGGAAGCCTCCCTATGGCTACACCTTC.